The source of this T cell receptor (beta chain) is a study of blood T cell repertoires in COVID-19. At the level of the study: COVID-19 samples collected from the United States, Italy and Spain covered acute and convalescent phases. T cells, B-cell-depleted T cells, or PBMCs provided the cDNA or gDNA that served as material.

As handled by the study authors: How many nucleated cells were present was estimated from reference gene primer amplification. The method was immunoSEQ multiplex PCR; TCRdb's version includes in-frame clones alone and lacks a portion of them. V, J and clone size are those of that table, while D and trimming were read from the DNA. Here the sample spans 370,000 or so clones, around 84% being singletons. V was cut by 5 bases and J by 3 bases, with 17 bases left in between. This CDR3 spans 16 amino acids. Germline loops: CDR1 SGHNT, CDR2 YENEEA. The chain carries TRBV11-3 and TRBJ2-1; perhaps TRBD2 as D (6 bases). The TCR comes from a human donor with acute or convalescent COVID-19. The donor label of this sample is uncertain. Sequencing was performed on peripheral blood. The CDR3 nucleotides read TGTGCCAGCAGCCGGAGGGGCAGGGTGGACTACAATGAGCAGTTCTTC. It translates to CASSRRGRVDYNEQFF.